This is a list of T cell receptor beta chains from one sample in a study of OX40 agonist ivuxolimab in advanced cancers. TCRdb's copy holds only in-frame clones and misses some; the assay was immunoSEQ multiplex PCR. The sample yields approximately 58,000 clones, roughly 85% seen once. Material: CD4+ or CD8+ T cells sorted from blood, obtained in a trial of the OX40 agonist ivuxolimab. These TCRs come from an adult with an advanced solid tumor such as melanoma, head and neck, liver or kidney cancer. CDR3s include the opening cysteine and the closing phenylalanine or tryptophan. The order of the fields is clone size, D gene, J gene, V gene, CDR3 protein, CDR3 DNA. The D gene is left open where the match is weak. Clone size, where shown, is once, few, many, or a class for clones that have expanded.

>.|.|TRBJ2-7|TRBV19
CASSVLGNYEQYF
TGTGCCAGTAGTGTACTAGGGAACTACGAGCAGTACTTC
>.|.|TRBJ2-7|TRBV11-2
CASSLQGLSLEQYF
TGTGCCAGCAGCTTGCAGGGGTTGTCCCTCGAGCAGTACTTC
>once|.|TRBJ1-1|TRBV5-1
CASSLAGGQNTEAFF
TGCGCCAGCAGCTTGGCCGGGGGTCAGAACACTGAAGCTTTCTTT
>few|.|TRBJ1-1|TRBV2
CASSRVLRTEAFF
TGTGCCAGCAGTCGGGTGTTGAGGACTGAAGCTTTCTTT
>.|TRBD1|TRBJ2-7|TRBV7-2
CASSLAQGYEQYF
TGTGCCAGCAGCTTAGCACAGGGGTACGAGCAGTACTTC
>.|.|TRBJ2-5|TRBV5-6
CASSLLGGRETQYF
TGTGCCAGCAGCTTGTTGGGGGGCAGGGAGACCCAGTACTTC
>.|TRBD2|TRBJ2-7|TRBV2
CASKREYEQYF
TGTGCCAGCAAGCGGGAATACGAGCAGTACTTC
>.|.|TRBJ1-4|TRBV30
CAWSPPGAANEKLFF
TGTGCCTGGAGTCCCCCAGGGGCAGCTAATGAAAAACTGTTTTTT
>.|TRBD1|TRBJ2-7|TRBV11-2
CASRETGGGEQYF
TGTGCCAGCAGGGAAACAGGGGGCGGCGAGCAGTACTTC
>.|TRBD1|TRBJ2-2|TRBV9
CASSGTDRGTGELFF
TGTGCCAGCAGCGGGACTGACAGGGGCACCGGGGAGCTGTTTTTT
>.|TRBD1|TRBJ1-2|TRBV5-1
CASSVGQGDLKGYTF
TGCGCCAGCAGCGTTGGACAGGGGGATTTGAAGGGCTACACCTTC
>.|.|TRBJ2-5|TRBV28
CASSFIGSRETQYF
TGTGCCAGCAGTTTTATTGGGTCGCGAGAGACCCAGTACTTC
>.|.|TRBJ1-1|TRBV6-5
CASRSPAGGNTEAFF
TGTGCCAGCAGATCCCCGGCTGGGGGGAACACTGAAGCTTTCTTT
>.|TRBD2|TRBJ2-1|TRBV30
CAWTRPGLAGSEQFF
TGTGCCTGGACCCGACCGGGACTAGCGGGATCTGAGCAGTTCTTC
>.|TRBD2|TRBJ2-7|TRBV10-3
CAIRGLGGTSGRGDSYEQYF
TGTGCCATCCGGGGTCTTGGAGGAACGAGCGGGAGGGGGGACTCCTACGAGCAGTACTTC
>.|TRBD2|TRBJ2-1|TRBV11-2
CASSSGLAGKGQFF
TGTGCCAGCAGCTCGGGACTAGCGGGAAAGGGGCAGTTCTTC
>.|.|TRBJ1-1|TRBV10-3
CAIKEGGTEAFF
TGTGCCATCAAAGAGGGGGGGACTGAAGCTTTCTTT
>.|.|TRBJ1-2|TRBV28
CASRKQGDDGYTF
TGTGCCAGCAGGAAACAGGGTGATGATGGCTACACCTTC
>.|.|TRBJ2-7|TRBV7-2
CASSPALEQYF
TGTGCCAGCAGCCCCGCGCTCGAGCAGTACTTC
>.|TRBD2|TRBJ2-5|TRBV7-8
CASSLGLQQETQYF
TGTGCCAGCAGCCTGGGACTACAGCAAGAGACCCAGTACTTC
>.|TRBD2|TRBJ2-7|TRBV28
CASGGLEKNEQYF
TGTGCCAGCGGGGGACTAGAAAAGAACGAGCAGTACTTC
>.|.|TRBJ1-2|TRBV28
CASAMANYGYTF
TGTGCCAGCGCCATGGCTAACTATGGCTACACCTTC